What follows describes a single TCR beta chain. Its antigen is still unknown. The sample comes from a study of T cell responses to AZD1222 COVID-19 vaccine. The study's findings and limits: Close to half of spike-specific TCRs reportedly recognize unmutated variant regions. Compared with day 0, the breadth and depth of the Spike-specific TCR repertoire rose significantly after two doses of AZD1222. White British people made up most donors, females outnumbered males, and clonal diversity was possibly underestimated. Mapped onto spike, vaccine-associated CD4 TCRs spanned it and were dominant at 160-218 and 743-854.

Trimming left V 6 bases short and J 8 bases short, with 22 bases between. CDR1 is SEHNR, CDR2 FQNEAQ, per germline (reference sequence). CDR3 length: 15 residues. Produced via immunoSEQ multiplex PCR; TCRdb's table is partial and in-frame only. The table includes over 15,000 clones, about four fifths detected once. This specimen was peripheral blood, taken 28 days after the second AZD1222 dose. The origin of this receptor is an adult who received the AZD1222 COVID-19 vaccine. J is TRBJ1-2 and V is TRBV7-9; a weak D match, TRBD1 (6 bases). The CDR3 sequence is CASRAEGDSKAGYTF. The CDR3 region has the DNA TGTGCCAGCAGGGCAGAGGGGGATTCGAAAGCGGGCTACACCTTC.